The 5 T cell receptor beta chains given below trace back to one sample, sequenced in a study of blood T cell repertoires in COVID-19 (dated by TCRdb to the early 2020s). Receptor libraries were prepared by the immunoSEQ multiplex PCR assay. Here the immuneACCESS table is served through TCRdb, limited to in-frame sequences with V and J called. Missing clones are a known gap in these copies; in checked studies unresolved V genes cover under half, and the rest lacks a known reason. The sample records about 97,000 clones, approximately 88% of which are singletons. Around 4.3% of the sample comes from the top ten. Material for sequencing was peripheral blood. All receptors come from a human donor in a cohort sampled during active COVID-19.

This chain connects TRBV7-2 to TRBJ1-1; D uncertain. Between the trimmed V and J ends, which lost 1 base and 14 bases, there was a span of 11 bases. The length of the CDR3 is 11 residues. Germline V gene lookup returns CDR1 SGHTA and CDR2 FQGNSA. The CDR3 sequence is CASSLDSLSFF. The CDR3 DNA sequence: TGTGCCAGCAGCTTAGACTCCCTATCCTTCTTT.

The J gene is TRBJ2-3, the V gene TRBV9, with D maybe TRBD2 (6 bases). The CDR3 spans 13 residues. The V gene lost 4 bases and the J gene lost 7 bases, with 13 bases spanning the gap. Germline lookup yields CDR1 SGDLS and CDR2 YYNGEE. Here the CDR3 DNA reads TGTGCCAGCAGCCCCCAGGAGGGGAATACGCAGTATTTT. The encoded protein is CASSPQEGNTQYF.

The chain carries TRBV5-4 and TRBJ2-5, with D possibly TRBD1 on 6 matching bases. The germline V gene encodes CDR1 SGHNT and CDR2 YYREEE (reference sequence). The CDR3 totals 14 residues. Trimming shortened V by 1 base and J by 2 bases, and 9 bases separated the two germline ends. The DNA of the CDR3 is TGTGCCAGCAGCTTGAGCACAGGGCAAGAGACCCAGTACTTC. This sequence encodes CASSLSTGQETQYF.

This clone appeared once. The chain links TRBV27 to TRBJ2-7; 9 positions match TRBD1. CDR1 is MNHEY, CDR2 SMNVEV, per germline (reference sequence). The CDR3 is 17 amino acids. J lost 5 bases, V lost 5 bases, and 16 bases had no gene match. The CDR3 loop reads CASSPRTGAAREHEQYF. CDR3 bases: TGTGCCAGCAGTCCACGGACAGGGGCTGCGAGGGAGCACGAGCAGTACTTC.

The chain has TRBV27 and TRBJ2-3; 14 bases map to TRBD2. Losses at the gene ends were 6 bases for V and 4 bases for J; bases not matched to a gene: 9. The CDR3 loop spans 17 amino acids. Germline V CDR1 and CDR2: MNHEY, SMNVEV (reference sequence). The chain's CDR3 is CASSRGTSGGRADTQYF. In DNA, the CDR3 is TGTGCCAGCAGCCGGGGGACTAGCGGGGGCCGGGCAGATACGCAGTATTTT.